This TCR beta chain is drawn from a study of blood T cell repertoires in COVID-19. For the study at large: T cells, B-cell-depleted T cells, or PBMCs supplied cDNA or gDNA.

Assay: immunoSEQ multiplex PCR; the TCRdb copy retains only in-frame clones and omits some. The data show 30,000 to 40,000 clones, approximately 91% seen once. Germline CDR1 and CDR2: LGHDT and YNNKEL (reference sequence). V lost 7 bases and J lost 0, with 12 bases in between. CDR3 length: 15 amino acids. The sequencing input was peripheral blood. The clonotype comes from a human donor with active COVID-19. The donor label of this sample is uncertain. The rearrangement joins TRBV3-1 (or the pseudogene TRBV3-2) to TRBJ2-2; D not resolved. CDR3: CASKEYGTNTGELFF. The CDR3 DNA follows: TGTGCCAGCAAAGAATACGGTACGAACACCGGGGAGCTGTTTTTT.